The TCR beta chain under discussion was sequenced for a study of T-cell memory formation after mild COVID-19 (dated by TCRdb to the early 2020s). Study-wide context: TCR sequence clusters from the two donors were largely donor specific. In a couple of donors, T-cell clones that expanded and contracted after mild COVID-19 were followed by sequencing TCRalpha and TCRbeta repertoires longitudinally. Two young, previously healthy adult volunteers made up the cohort, one male and one female.

PBMCs were isolated by Ficoll-Paque density gradient centrifugation. Reads for this sample came from an Illumina NovaSeq 6000. Using 5'RACE with constant-segment primers, TCRalpha and TCRbeta cDNA libraries were constructed, with sample barcodes and unique molecular identifiers added in the process. RNA was extracted from every sample with Trizol reagent. Libraries were amplified in two PCR steps, with a second sample barcode and Illumina TruSeq adapters added in the second step. Libraries were sequenced on an Illumina NovaSeq with 2 x 150 bp paired-end reads. In the source study's methods: With migec v1.2.7, reads were demultiplexed and then collapsed into UMI-guided consensus sequences. Using mixcr v2.1.11, the UMI consensuses were aligned to TRA and TRB V and J templates and assembled into clonotypes. A clonotype was counted as expanded or contracted only when both edgeR and NoisET called the clonotype significant, with the noise models trained on biological replicates. For edgeR calls, a false discovery rate-adjusted p below 0.01 and a log2 fold-change threshold of 1 were applied. PCA with hierarchical clustering of max-normalized trajectories of the 1000 most abundant clonotypes was used as exploratory dynamics analysis. Separately sequenced CD4+ and CD8+ repertoires were used to assign the CD4 or CD8 phenotype of responding clones. TCRdb reanalyzed the raw reads on its own, using fastp at Q25 for trimming and MiXCR for clone calling, and kept in-frame beta chains. Every CDR3 protein is listed once, alongside the most common genes and DNA of its rows. The V and J calls were determined by TCRdb, not by the authors. A total of about 260,000 distinct CDR3 sequences appear in this sample, around 15% of them only once. Clones ranked in the top ten supply 20% to 25% of the sample.

CDR1 is given as SEHNR and CDR2 as FQNEAQ, both from the germline V gene (reference sequence). The cysteine opens and the valine closes a CDR3 of 12 amino acids. The sequence is cut down to CDR3 DNA, 36 bases in frame from base 1. V is clipped by 5 bases and J by 4 bases, and the sequence between their germline boundaries is 9 bases long. The sample holds a few counts of this clonotype. Its binding antigen is unknown. No clone much larger than this one lies a single base away; base qualities are absent. The research as a whole found: Whether the second-wave clones peaking on day 37 were SARS-CoV-2 specific was not confirmed. The study included only two mild cases, and larger cohorts that include severe cases with pre-infection samples were judged to be necessary. Contracting CD4+ clones were located mainly in the CM and EM memory subsets, whereas CD8+ clones were found to be enriched in EMRA. Clones contracting from day 15 to 85 had balanced CD4/CD8 phenotypes, while a second wave expanding from day 15 to 37 was biased towards CD4+. Some responding clones were detected in pre-infection memory, suggesting pre-existing cross-reactive memory T cells joined the SARS-CoV-2 response.

The sequence is built from TRBV7-9 and TRBJ2-7, with TRBD1 as a weak D call on 6 bases. The sequence derives from a man aged 18 to 29 who had mild COVID-19 (a few samples of this study predate the infection). The sample titles of this study are shuffled in the database, so cell type and time point are left out; the donor was told from shared clones. Sample: PBMCs or a T cell subset sorted from them (not recorded which). The DNA reads as follows: TGTGCCAGCAGCCAACAGGGTTACGAGCAGTACGTC. This codes for CASSQQGYEQYV.